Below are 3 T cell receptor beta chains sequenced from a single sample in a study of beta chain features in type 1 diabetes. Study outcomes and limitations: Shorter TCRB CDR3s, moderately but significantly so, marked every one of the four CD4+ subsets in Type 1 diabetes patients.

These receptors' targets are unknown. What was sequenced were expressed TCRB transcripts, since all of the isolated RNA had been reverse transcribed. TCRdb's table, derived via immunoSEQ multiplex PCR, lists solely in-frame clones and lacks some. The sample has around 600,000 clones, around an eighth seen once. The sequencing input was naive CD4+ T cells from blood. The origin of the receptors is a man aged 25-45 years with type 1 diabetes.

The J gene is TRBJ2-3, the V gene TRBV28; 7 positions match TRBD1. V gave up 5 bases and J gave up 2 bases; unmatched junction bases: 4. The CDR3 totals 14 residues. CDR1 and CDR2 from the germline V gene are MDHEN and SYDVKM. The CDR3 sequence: CASSTGVFTDTQYF. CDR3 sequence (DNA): TGTGCCAGCAGTACAGGGGTTTTCACAGATACGCAGTATTTT.

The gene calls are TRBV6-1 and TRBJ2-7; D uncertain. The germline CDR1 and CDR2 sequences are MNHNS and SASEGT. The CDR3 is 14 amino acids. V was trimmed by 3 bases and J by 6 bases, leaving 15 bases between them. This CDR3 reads CASSESGSVSEQYF. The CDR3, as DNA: TGTGCCAGCAGTGAGTCAGGATCGGTCTCCGAGCAGTACTTC.

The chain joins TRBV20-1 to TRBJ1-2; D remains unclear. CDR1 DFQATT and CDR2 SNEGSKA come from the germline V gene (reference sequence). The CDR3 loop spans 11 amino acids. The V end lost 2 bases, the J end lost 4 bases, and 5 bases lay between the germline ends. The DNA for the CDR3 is TGCAGTGCTAGACGGGGCTATGGCTACACCTTC. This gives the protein CSARRGYGYTF.